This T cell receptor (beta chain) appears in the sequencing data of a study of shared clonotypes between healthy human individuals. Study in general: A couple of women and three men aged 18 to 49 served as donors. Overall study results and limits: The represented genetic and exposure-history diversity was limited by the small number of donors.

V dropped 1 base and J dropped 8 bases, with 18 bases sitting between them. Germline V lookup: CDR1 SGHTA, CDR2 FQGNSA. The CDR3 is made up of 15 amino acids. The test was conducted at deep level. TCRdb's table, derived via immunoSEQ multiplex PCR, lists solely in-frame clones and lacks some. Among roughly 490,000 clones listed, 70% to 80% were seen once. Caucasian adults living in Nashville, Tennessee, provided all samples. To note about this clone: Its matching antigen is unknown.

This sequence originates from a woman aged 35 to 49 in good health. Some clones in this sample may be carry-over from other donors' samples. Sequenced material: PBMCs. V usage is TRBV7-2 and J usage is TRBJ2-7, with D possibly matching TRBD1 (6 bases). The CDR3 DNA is TGTGCCAGCAGCTTAGGGGGGCTAGTCCCATGGCAGCAGTACTTC. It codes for CASSLGGLVPWQQYF.